This TCR beta chain was recorded in a study of shared clonotypes between healthy human individuals. Study-wide points: Sequencing depth was a factor that was expected to affect clonotype sharing among donors. Across subsets, estimated richness was generally greater for naive than for memory populations.

All donors were healthy HIV-negative adults lacking recent acute infections or vaccinations. Deep was the level at which the assay was run. The method was immunoSEQ multiplex PCR; TCRdb's version includes in-frame clones alone and lacks a portion of them. This sample has 2 million to 3 million clones, with 80% to 95% found just once. This clone came up once. The antigen remains unidentified. Germline CDR1 is SEHNR and CDR2 is FQNEAQ (reference sequence). This CDR3 is built from 12 residues. V was clipped by 8 bases and J by 8 bases, with 13 bases between them. Sequenced input: naive CD4+ T cells from PBMCs. Stated subset: CD45RA+ positively selected. This receptor was identified in a man younger than 30 in good health. Some clones in this sample may be carry-over from other donors' samples. The chain joins TRBV7-9 to TRBJ2-1; no reliable D call. The CDR3 is CASGRAGYEQFF. The CDR3 coding sequence is TGTGCCAGCGGCCGGGCAGGCTATGAGCAGTTCTTC.